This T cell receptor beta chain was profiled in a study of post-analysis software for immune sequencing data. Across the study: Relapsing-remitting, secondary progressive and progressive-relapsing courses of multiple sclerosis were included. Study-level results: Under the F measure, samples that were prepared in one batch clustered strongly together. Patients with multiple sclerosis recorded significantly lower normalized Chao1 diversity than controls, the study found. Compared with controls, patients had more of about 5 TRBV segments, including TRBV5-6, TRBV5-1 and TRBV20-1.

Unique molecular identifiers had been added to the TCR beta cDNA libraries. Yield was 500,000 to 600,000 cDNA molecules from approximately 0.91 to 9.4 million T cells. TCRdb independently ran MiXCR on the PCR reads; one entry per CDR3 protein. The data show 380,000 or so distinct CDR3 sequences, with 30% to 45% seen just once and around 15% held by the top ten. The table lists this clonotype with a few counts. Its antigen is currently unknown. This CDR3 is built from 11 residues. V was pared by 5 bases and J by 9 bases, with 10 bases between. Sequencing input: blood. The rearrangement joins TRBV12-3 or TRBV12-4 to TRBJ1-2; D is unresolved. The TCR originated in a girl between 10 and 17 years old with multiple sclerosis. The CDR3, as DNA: TGTGCCAGCAGTGAGGGAATTAGCTACACCTTC. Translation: CASSEGISYTF.